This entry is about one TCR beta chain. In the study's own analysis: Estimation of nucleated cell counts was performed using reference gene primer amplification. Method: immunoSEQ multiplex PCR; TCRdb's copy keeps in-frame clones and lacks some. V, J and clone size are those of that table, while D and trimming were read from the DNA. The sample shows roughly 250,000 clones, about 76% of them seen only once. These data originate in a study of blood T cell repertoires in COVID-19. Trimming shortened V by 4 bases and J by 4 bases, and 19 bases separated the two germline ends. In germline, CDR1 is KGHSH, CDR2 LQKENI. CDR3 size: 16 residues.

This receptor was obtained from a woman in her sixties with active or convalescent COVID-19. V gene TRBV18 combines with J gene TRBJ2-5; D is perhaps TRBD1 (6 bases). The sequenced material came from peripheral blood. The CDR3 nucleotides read TGTGCCAGCTCACACCTGCTCGGGACATGGGGAGAGACCCAGTACTTC. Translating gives CASSHLLGTWGETQYF.